The following is a T cell receptor beta chain sequence with its context. Its antigen is currently unknown. The data stem from a study of metastatic and nonmetastatic thyroid tumors. Study overall: It was across blood and tumor or nodule tissue from malignant and benign thyroid patients that repertoires were compared.

Broader study findings: According to reports, the diversity of TCR beta was significantly higher in malignant thyroid tumors than in benign nodules, and this held in both blood and tumor samples.

TCRdb recomputed clones from the PCR reads via MiXCR. The data contain about 6,400 clones, 31% of them seen just once; the ten biggest clones take up 21%. The CDR3 is 11 amino acids. V was trimmed by 8 bases and J by 10 bases, leaving 15 bases between them. Germline V gene sequence: CDR1 WSHSY, CDR2 SAAADI. Treatment of any kind had been given to no patient before thyroid surgery. The chain has TRBV10-2 and TRBJ2-7; tentatively, D is TRBD1 or TRBD2 (5 bases each). The source of this sequence is a female donor with papillary thyroid cancer or a benign thyroid nodule (not recorded which). Some clones in this sample may be carry-over from other donors' samples. Sequences were obtained from tumor tissue. The CDR3, as DNA: TGCGCCAGCGAGGGGCAGGGCGAACAGTACTTC. Its protein product is CASEGQGEQYF.